This T cell receptor beta chain was sequenced in a study of cytotoxic CD8 clonotypes in ibrutinib-treated CLL. V lost 4 bases, J lost 0 bases, and 12 bases lay in between. From germline, CDR1 is SEHNR and CDR2 FQNEAQ (reference sequence). The CDR3 has 15 residues. This table comes from immunoSEQ multiplex PCR, and its TCRdb copy is limited to in-frame clones, with some not included. This sample has about 310,000 clones, with 80% found just once. This TCR derives from a human donor with chronic lymphocytic leukemia. V gene TRBV7-9 combines with J gene TRBJ1-1; D is possibly TRBD1 (5 bases). Sequenced here: PBMCs, sampled before ibrutinib treatment. As DNA, the CDR3 is TGTGCCAGCAGCTCGTCAGGGATCCTGAACACTGAAGCTTTCTTT. Its translation is CASSSSGILNTEAFF.